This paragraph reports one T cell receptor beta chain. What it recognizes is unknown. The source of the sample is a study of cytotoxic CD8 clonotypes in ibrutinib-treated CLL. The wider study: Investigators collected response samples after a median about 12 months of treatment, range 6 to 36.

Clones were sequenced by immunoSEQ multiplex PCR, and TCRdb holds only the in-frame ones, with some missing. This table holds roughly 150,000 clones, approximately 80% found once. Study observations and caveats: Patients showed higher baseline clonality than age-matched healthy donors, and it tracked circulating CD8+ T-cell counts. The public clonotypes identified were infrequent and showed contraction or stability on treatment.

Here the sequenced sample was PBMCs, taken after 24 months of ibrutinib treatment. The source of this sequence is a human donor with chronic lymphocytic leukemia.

CDR3 DNA sequence: TGTGCCAGCAGTGAACAGATCTACTATGGCTACACCTTC. Residues: CASSEQIYYGYTF. This chain uses TRBV6-1 with TRBJ1-2, with D uncertain. Per the germline V gene, CDR1 is MNHNS and CDR2 is SASEGT. V lost 2 bases and J 3 bases, leaving 7 bases between the germline ends. This CDR3 is built from 13 residues.